This entry describes one TCR beta chain. Its cognate antigen is unknown. TCRdb itself ran the 5' RACE reads through MiXCR, one entry per CDR3 protein. The repertoire holds 39,000 or so distinct CDR3 sequences, with 10% as singletons. Germline-derived CDR1 and CDR2 are LNHDA and SQIVND (reference sequence). V dropped 4 bases and J dropped 3 bases, with 10 bases sitting between them. The CDR3 has 13 amino acids. The entry originates in a study of CD8 T cells in ankylosing spondylitis. Study results and caveats: The study looked at matched synovial fluid samples from ankylosing spondylitis patients. Disease-linked clones were reported to be significantly enriched there.

The source is a male donor with ankylosing spondylitis or in good health (not recorded which). This chain uses TRBV19 with TRBJ2-7, with no clear D. The specimen sequenced was blood, either unsorted or a sorted T cell fraction (not recorded which). The CDR3 nucleotides read TGTGCCAGTAGTACCATAGCCTTCTACGAGCAGTACTTC. It encodes CASSTIAFYEQYF.